Below, 26 T cell receptor beta chains from the same sample are listed, as sequenced in a study of neurological immune-mediated disorders. Sample time point: longitudinal time-point 1 (baseline). A single record per CDR3 protein comes from TCRdb applying MiXCR to the 5' RACE reads. The sample carries 50,000 to 70,000 distinct CDR3 sequences, about 10% recorded once. Sequenced input: PBMCs. These receptors were obtained from a male donor with HTLV-1-associated myelopathy (HAM/TSP).

As concerns this clonotype: A clone one base away is much larger, so this may be a read error. V usage is TRBV20-1 and J usage is TRBJ2-2; no clear D. This CDR3 has 14 amino acids. The germline V gene encodes CDR1 DFQATT and CDR2 SNEGSKA (reference sequence). Trimming pared 0 bases from V and 4 bases from J, leaving 9 bases between. The CDR3 DNA reads TGCAGTGCTAGAGACCCAATGCGCACCGGGGAGCTGTTTTTT. Translation gives CSARDPMRTGELFF.

This clonotype came up many times. This chain connects TRBV5-1 to TRBJ2-1, with D perhaps assigned TRBD1 or TRBD2 (5 bases each). CDR1 is SGHRS, CDR2 YFSETQ, per germline. V was pared by 0 bases and J by 4 bases, with 14 bases between. This CDR3 region has 16 residues. DNA for the CDR3: TGCGCCAGCAGCTTGGCCACAGGACTGAGGTACAATGAGCAGTTCTTC. Encoded protein: CASSLATGLRYNEQFF.

The V and J genes are TRBV6-2 or TRBV6-3 and TRBJ2-7; D may be TRBD2 (5 bases). The CDR3 has 13 residues. Trimming removed 6 bases at V and 2 bases at J, with 11 bases between. Germline CDR1 MNHEY, CDR2 SVGEGT. The CDR3, as DNA: TGTGCCAGCAGGGAAGGACTCGCCTACGAGCAGTACTTC. Residues: CASREGLAYEQYF.

This clonotype was seen ten or more times. This chain uses TRBV5-1 with TRBJ1-4, with 9 nucleotides matching TRBD1. Germline V CDR1 and CDR2: SGHRS, YFSETQ. The CDR3 length is 18 residues. V was clipped by 2 bases and J by 3 bases; unmatched bases: 11. The CDR3: CASSLILGQGRANEKLFF. The CDR3 nucleotides are TGCGCCAGCAGCTTAATTCTCGGACAGGGGCGGGCTAATGAAAAACTGTTTTTT.

At least ten counts were recorded for this clonotype. This chain uses TRBV6-1 with TRBJ1-4, with TRBD1 matching over 7 bases. This CDR3 is built from 18 residues. Germline CDR1 and CDR2: MNHNS and SASEGT. Trimming cost V 0 bases and J 4 bases; bases outside gene matches: 11. The CDR3 loop reads CASSEAVYRTGDNEKLFF. In nucleotides, the CDR3 is TGTGCCAGCAGTGAAGCTGTATATCGGACAGGTGATAATGAAAAACTGTTTTTT.

This clonotype was detected ten times or more. The J gene is TRBJ2-1, the V gene TRBV5-6, with D perhaps being TRBD1 or TRBD2 (5 bases each). CDR1 is SGHDT and CDR2 is YYEEEE in the germline V gene. The CDR3 is 16 amino acids. Trimming shortened V by 4 bases and J by 3 bases, and 17 bases separated the two germline ends. The CDR3 loop is CASSLRWGTYYNEQFF. The CDR3, as DNA: TGTGCCAGCAGCCTCCGTTGGGGGACGTACTACAATGAGCAGTTCTTC.

There are a few counts of this clonotype. The V and J genes are TRBV5-1 and TRBJ2-1; TRBD1 matches 11 bases. The CDR3 is 15 residues long. From germline, CDR1 is SGHRS and CDR2 YFSETQ. The V and J ends lost 4 bases and 4 bases, in that order; junction bases with no gene match: 4. This chain's CDR3 is CASSSGDRGYNEQFF. In DNA, the CDR3 is TGCGCCAGCAGCAGTGGGGACAGGGGGTACAATGAGCAGTTCTTC.

The sample holds many counts of this clonotype. The V call is TRBV7-2, the J call TRBJ2-5; perhaps TRBD2 as D (5 bases). This CDR3 has 13 amino acids. V was shortened by 1 base and J by 2 bases, with 5 bases between the two germline ends. In germline, CDR1 is SGHTA, CDR2 FQGNSA. The CDR3: CASSLGEQETQYF. The DNA of the CDR3 is TGTGCCAGCAGCTTAGGGGAGCAAGAGACCCAGTACTTC.

This clonotype was observed at least ten times. The chain has TRBV6-6 and TRBJ2-5; D could derive from TRBD1 or TRBD2 (5 bases each). In germline, CDR1 is MNHNY, CDR2 SVGAGI (reference sequence). Trimming removed 0 bases at V and 4 bases at J, with 12 bases between. The CDR3 covers 15 residues. The CDR3 here is CASSYSTPGPETQYF. CDR3 nucleotide sequence: TGTGCCAGCAGTTACTCGACCCCGGGGCCAGAGACCCAGTACTTC.

As regards this clonotype: One base away lies a much larger clone, so this may be a sequencing read error. V is TRBV4-3 and J is TRBJ2-5, with D uncertain. The CDR3 runs 14 residues. Germline assignment: CDR1 LGHNA and CDR2 YSLEER. The ends were cut back, 4 bases at V and 4 bases at J, with 13 bases in the middle. In DNA form, the CDR3 reads TGCGCCAGCAGCCCTGTGGGGTTCCTAGAGACCCAGTACTTC. It codes for CASSPVGFLETQYF.

This clonotype was counted ten times or more. The CDR3 reads CASTQGTRGNQPQHF. CDR3 bases: TGTGCCAGCACTCAGGGGACGAGGGGCAATCAGCCCCAGCATTTT. The chain is built from TRBV9 and TRBJ1-5, with TRBD1 as a possible D gene (6 bases). Germline V gene sequence: CDR1 SGDLS, CDR2 YYNGEE. V shed 6 bases and J shed 2 bases, with 15 bases lying between them. This CDR3 is 15 amino acids long. Combining the CDR3 with reference TRBV9 and TRBJ1-5 gives the whole variable domain DSGVTQTPKHLITATGQRVTLRCSPRSGDLSVYWYQQSLDQGLQFLIQYYNGEERAKGNILERFSAQQFPDLHSELNLSSLELGDSALYFCASTQGTRGNQPQHFGDGTRLSIL.

Ten or more counts support this clonotype. This rearrangement joins TRBV15 to TRBJ2-1; D is possibly TRBD2 (7 bases). The CDR3 covers 15 residues. Trimming removed 8 bases at V and 4 bases at J, with 18 bases between. Germline V gene sequence: CDR1 LNHNV, CDR2 YYDKDF (reference sequence). CDR3 region: CATSRPGGLYNEQFF. Here the CDR3 DNA reads TGTGCCACCTCTCGTCCGGGGGGCTTATACAATGAGCAGTTCTTC.

The gene calls are TRBV6-2 or TRBV6-3 and TRBJ2-2; TRBD1 or TRBD2 may be the D gene (6 bases each). This CDR3 is 14 amino acids long. V lost 7 bases and J lost 5, with 14 bases in between. The germline CDR1 and CDR2 sequences are MNHEY and SVGEGT. The CDR3 is CASISGAATGELFF. The CDR3 DNA is TGTGCCAGCATCTCGGGGGCAGCGACCGGGGAGCTGTTTTTT.

Comment on this clonotype: This may arise from a read error, as a much more abundant clone is one base away. The chain uses TRBV20-1 and TRBJ1-1; maybe TRBD1 (6 bases). The germline CDR1 and CDR2 sequences are DFQATT and SNEGSKA (reference sequence). This CDR3 region has 12 residues. CDR3 region: CTVRGARTEAFF. As DNA, the CDR3 is TGCACCGTAAGGGGGGCAAGGACTGAAGCTTTCTTT.

This clonotype appeared many times. J is TRBJ2-3 and V is TRBV5-6, with D uncertain. CDR1 and CDR2 (germline): SGHDT, YYEEEE. This CDR3 region has 12 residues. V was clipped by 4 bases and J by 3 bases, with 6 bases between them. CDR3 in amino acids: CASSNTTDTQYF. For the CDR3, the DNA is TGTGCCAGCAGCAACACTACAGATACGCAGTATTTT.

This clonotype was found many times. The gene calls are TRBV7-9 and TRBJ1-4; D possibly corresponds to TRBD1 (6 bases). Germline CDR1 reads SEHNR; CDR2 reads FQNEAQ (reference sequence). The V end was cut by 3 bases, the J end by 7 bases, with 12 bases between. The CDR3 length is 14 residues. In nucleotides, the CDR3 is TGTGCCAGCAGCTTCGAACAGGGCAGTGAAAAACTGTTTTTT. It translates to CASSFEQGSEKLFF.

Ten or more counts support this clonotype. The CDR3 region has the DNA TGCAGTGCTACTGAGGGTTCCACTGAAGCTTTCTTT. Protein: CSATEGSTEAFF. The chain recombines TRBV20-1 with TRBJ1-1; unclear D gene. From germline, CDR1 is DFQATT and CDR2 SNEGSKA (reference sequence). This CDR3 spans 12 amino acids. The V and J ends lost 4 bases and 4 bases respectively, with 10 bases between them.

This sequence joins TRBV7-2 and TRBJ1-6; D unresolved. Germline-derived CDR1 and CDR2 are SGHTA and FQGNSA. The CDR3 spans 12 residues. The V end lost 4 bases, the J end lost 5 bases, and 3 bases lay between the germline ends. The CDR3 spells CASSWNNSPLHF. CDR3 coding DNA: TGTGCCAGCAGCTGGAATAATTCACCCCTCCACTTT. Filled out from reference TRBV7-2 and TRBJ1-6, the complete variable domain reads GAGVSQSPSNKVTEKGKDVELRCDPISGHTALYWYRQSLGQGLEFLIYFQGNSAPDKSGLPSDRFSAERTGGSVSTLTIQRTQQEDSAVYLCASSWNNSPLHFGNGTRLTVT.

The sample holds many counts of this clonotype. The chain has TRBV12-3 or TRBV12-4 and TRBJ1-2, with D tentatively TRBD1 (5 bases). There are 13 residues in the CDR3. V was clipped by 0 bases and J by 7 bases, with 9 bases between them. The CDR3, as DNA: TGTGCCAGCAGTTTAGCGGGCGGGGGTGGCTACACCTTC. As protein: CASSLAGGGGYTF.

This clonotype showed up many times. The genes are TRBV3-1 and TRBJ2-2; 12 nucleotides line up with TRBD2. The germline V gene encodes CDR1 LGHDT and CDR2 YNNKEL (reference sequence). The CDR3 has 17 residues. V shed 1 base and J 6 bases; nucleotides not matched to a gene: 6. The CDR3 loop is CASSQGLAGAGSGELFF. CDR3 in DNA: TGTGCCAGCAGCCAAGGACTAGCGGGGGCAGGGTCCGGGGAGCTGTTTTTT.

This clonotype came up many times. V usage is TRBV2 and J usage is TRBJ2-2, with a possible D match to TRBD2 (6 bases). The CDR3 covers 15 residues. The germline V and J ends were trimmed by 6 bases and 6 bases, with 17 bases remaining between them. The V gene's germline CDR1 is SNHLY and CDR2 FYNNEI. CDR3 nucleotide sequence: TGTGCCAGCAGGCAATACCCCGGGGAGGCCGGGGAGCTGTTTTTT. Its protein product is CASRQYPGEAGELFF.

This clonotype was seen at least ten times. This sequence joins TRBV6-5 and TRBJ1-3; D is ambiguous. Between the trimmed V and J ends, which lost 0 bases and 0 bases, there was a span of 6 bases. CDR1 and CDR2 (germline): MNHEY, SVGAGI. The CDR3 consists of 15 residues. The CDR3 sequence: CASSYSQVSGNTIYF. The CDR3 nucleotides are TGTGCCAGCAGTTACTCGCAGGTCTCTGGAAACACCATATATTTT.

This clonotype was counted many times. The chain carries TRBV7-6 and TRBJ2-7, with 10 bases identical to TRBD1. Germline CDR1 reads SGHVS; CDR2 reads FNYEAQ. This CDR3 is 15 amino acids long. J gave up 7 bases and V 4 bases, and 10 bases lay outside the gene matches. The DNA for the CDR3 is TGTGCCAGCAGCTCCGCGGGACAGGGGTCAGAGGAGCAGTACTTC. Encoded protein: CASSSAGQGSEEQYF.

This clonotype occurred many times. V is TRBV20-1 and J is TRBJ1-5; D is ambiguous. In germline, CDR1 is DFQATT, CDR2 SNEGSKA (reference sequence). This CDR3 region has 15 residues. V was shortened by 0 bases and J by 3 bases, with 12 bases between the two germline ends. The CDR3 bases are TGCAGTGCTAGAGACCCGGGGATCATCAATCAGCCCCAGCATTTT. Translating gives CSARDPGIINQPQHF.

This clonotype was counted at least ten times. This chain connects TRBV5-1 to TRBJ2-2, with D uncertain. Germline V gene lookup returns CDR1 SGHRS and CDR2 YFSETQ. The ends were cut back, 5 bases at V and 6 bases at J, with 8 bases in the middle. The length of the CDR3 is 12 residues. DNA of the CDR3: TGCGCCAGCAGTCCTCCTCCCGGGGAGCTGTTTTTT. The encoded protein is CASSPPPGELFF.

The V call is TRBV4-3, the J call TRBJ2-7; D may be TRBD2 (5 bases). This CDR3 is built from 15 residues. V was shortened by 1 base and J by 5 bases, with 15 bases between the two germline ends. The germline V gene encodes CDR1 LGHNA and CDR2 YSLEER. CDR3 nucleotides: TGCGCCAGCAGCCAAGGTCCGGGGTCCTATGACGAGCAGTACTTC. Its protein is CASSQGPGSYDEQYF.